A selection of T cell receptor beta chains follows, all from one sample in a study of T cells after yellow fever vaccination. TCRdb re-called the 5' RACE reads through MiXCR, storing one row per CDR3 protein. The table has more than 350,000 distinct CDR3 sequences, under 14% seen once; the top ten hold about 17%. The sample was PBMCs, taken on the day of the first yellow fever vaccination. Receptors were obtained from a man aged 18 to 30 who received the YFV17D yellow fever vaccine. The CDR3 runs from the conserved cysteine through the conserved F or W. D genes are given only for firm matches. Some rows mark clone size as missing; the rest say once, few, many or name a class of expanded clone.

d_gene | abundance | j_gene | v_gene | CDR3aa | CDR3nt
NA | NA | TRBJ2-3 | TRBV7-9 | CASSPNRLGTDTQYF | TGTGCCAGCAGCCCGAATCGACTGGGTACAGATACGCAGTATTTT
NA | few | TRBJ1-5 | TRBV27 | CASSFRRAQPQHF | TGTGCCAGCAGTTTTCGCAGGGCTCAGCCCCAGCATTTT
NA | NA | TRBJ1-5 | TRBV14 | CASSQLAQPQHF | TGTGCCAGCAGCCAACTAGCTCAGCCCCAGCATTTT
NA | few | TRBJ2-3 | TRBV20-1 | CSAEVGDTQYF | TGCAGTGCCGAGGTTGGAGATACGCAGTATTTT
NA | many | TRBJ1-4 | TRBV5-1 | CASSLDIGDEKLFF | TGCGCCAGCAGCTTAGACATCGGGGATGAAAAACTGTTTTTT
NA | few | TRBJ2-7 | TRBV6-5 | CASSYTGYEQYF | TGTGCCAGCAGTTACACCGGCTACGAGCAGTACTTC
NA | NA | TRBJ2-7 | TRBV5-6 | CASSLVGSNYEHYF | TGTGCCAGCAGCTTGGTAGGCTCGAACTACGAGCATTACTTC
NA | NA | TRBJ2-2 | TRBV7-2 | CASSPGYTSTGELFF | TGTGCCAGCAGCCCAGGGTATACCTCCACCGGGGAGCTGTTTTTT
TRBD2 | NA | TRBJ2-5 | TRBV11-2 | CASSPSWGGQETQYF | TGTGCCAGCAGCCCCTCCTGGGGGGGGCAAGAGACCCAGTACTTC
NA | few | TRBJ1-4 | TRBV3-1 | CASSQENVATNEKLFF | TGTGCCAGCAGCCAAGAGAACGTCGCAACTAATGAAAAACTGTTTTTT
NA | few | TRBJ1-3 | TRBV20-1 | CSAYGLSSGNTIYF | TGCAGTGCGTATGGATTAAGCTCTGGAAACACCATATATTTT
TRBD2 | NA | TRBJ2-7 | TRBV11-2 | CASSSRETSGGGAYEQYF | TGTGCCAGCAGCAGTAGGGAAACTAGCGGGGGGGGCGCATACGAGCAGTACTTC
NA | few | TRBJ1-4 | TRBV7-8 | CASSLVRSGRGEKLFF | TGTGCCAGCAGCTTAGTTCGTTCGGGGAGGGGTGAAAAACTGTTTTTT
NA | few | TRBJ1-1 | TRBV20-1 | CSARDQVNTEAFF | TGCAGTGCTAGAGATCAAGTGAACACTGAAGCTTTCTTT
TRBD2 | NA | TRBJ2-1 | TRBV11-2 | CASSLEGAGAGGHRPGEQFF | TGTGCCAGCAGCTTAGAAGGGGCAGGGGCGGGGGGCCATCGACCGGGTGAGCAGTTCTTC
TRBD2 | many | TRBJ2-2 | TRBV4-3 | CASSRALAGILNTGELFF | TGCGCCAGCAGCCGCGCCCTAGCGGGGATACTGAACACCGGGGAGCTGTTTTTT
NA | many | TRBJ1-1 | TRBV5-5 | CASSYYTEAFF | TGTGCCAGCAGCTACTACACTGAAGCTTTCTTT
NA | NA | TRBJ1-6 | TRBV28 | CASSRGQPDSPLHF | TGTGCCAGCAGTCGTGGACAGCCCGATTCACCCCTCCACTTT
NA | few | TRBJ2-3 | TRBV5-8 | CASSFGGSPDTQYF | TGTGCCAGCAGCTTCGGGGGCTCCCCAGATACGCAGTATTTT
TRBD1 | many | TRBJ2-3 | TRBV4-3 | CASSQEFTGVADTQYF | TGCGCCAGCAGCCAAGAATTCACAGGGGTTGCAGATACGCAGTATTTT
TRBD1 | few | TRBJ2-7 | TRBV19 | CATQERTGGLSYEQYF | TGTGCCACCCAGGAACGGACAGGGGGCTTGTCCTACGAGCAGTACTTC
NA | NA | TRBJ2-7 | TRBV6-5 | CASSYVSGLEQYF | TGTGCCAGCAGTTACGTAAGCGGTCTCGAGCAGTACTTC
NA | few | TRBJ2-2 | TRBV7-3 | CASSFYANTGELFF | TGTGCCAGCAGCTTCTACGCGAACACCGGGGAGCTGTTTTTT
TRBD2 | NA | TRBJ2-1 | TRBV5-1 | CASSATTSGVPNEQFF | TGCGCCAGCAGCGCCACCACTAGCGGGGTGCCTAATGAGCAGTTCTTC
NA | few | TRBJ1-1 | TRBV5-5 | CASSFWGLAFF | TGTGCCAGCAGCTTCTGGGGGCTAGCTTTCTTT
NA | few | TRBJ2-4 | TRBV28 | CASSLFGELAKNIQYF | TGTGCCAGCAGTTTATTCGGGGAACTAGCCAAAAACATTCAGTACTTC
TRBD1 | few | TRBJ1-5 | TRBV19 | CASSINTAGGSNQPQHF | TGTGCCAGTAGTATTAATACGGCAGGGGGGAGCAATCAGCCCCAGCATTTT
TRBD1 | NA | TRBJ1-1 | TRBV6-2/TRBV6-3 | CASDRGRMNTEAFF | TGTGCCAGCGACAGGGGGCGCATGAACACTGAAGCTTTCTTT
NA | few | TRBJ2-3 | TRBV14 | CASSQEWTNGGTDTQYF | TGTGCCAGCAGCCAAGAATGGACTAACGGAGGCACAGATACGCAGTATTTT
NA | NA | TRBJ2-1 | TRBV6-2/TRBV6-3 | CASSPGRLEFF | TGTGCCAGCAGTCCCGGACGTTTGGAGTTCTTC
TRBD1 | many | TRBJ2-1 | TRBV6-2/TRBV6-3 | CASSSSGTGSDEQFF | TGTGCCAGCAGTTCCTCCGGGACAGGGAGCGATGAGCAGTTCTTC
TRBD1 | few | TRBJ2-5 | TRBV7-3 | CASRSDSGTGGMETQYF | TGTGCCAGCAGGTCTGATTCCGGGACAGGGGGAATGGAGACCCAGTACTTC
TRBD1 | few | TRBJ1-1 | TRBV7-2 | CASSQGQVPEAFF | TGTGCCAGCAGCCAAGGACAGGTGCCTGAAGCTTTCTTT
NA | NA | TRBJ1-5 | TRBV28 | CASSLYRAGQPQHF | TGTGCCAGCAGTTTATACAGGGCGGGTCAGCCCCAGCATTTT
NA | few | TRBJ2-1 | TRBV11-3 | CASSLHDSSSKNEQFF | TGTGCCAGCAGCTTACATGACAGCAGTTCTAAGAATGAGCAGTTCTTC
NA | NA | TRBJ2-1 | TRBV5-6 | CASSSTGPPYNEQFF | TGTGCCAGCAGTAGTACGGGCCCTCCCTACAATGAGCAGTTCTTC
NA | many | TRBJ2-3 | TRBV5-6 | CASSWVMGGGTDTQYF | TGTGCCAGCAGCTGGGTCATGGGCGGGGGCACAGATACGCAGTATTTT
TRBD1 | few | TRBJ1-3 | TRBV11-2 | CASSLRQGPGNTIYF | TGTGCCAGCAGCCTCAGACAGGGCCCCGGAAACACCATATATTTT
TRBD1 | few | TRBJ2-7 | TRBV12-3/TRBV12-4 | CASSLGQQYEQYF | TGTGCCAGCAGTTTGGGACAGCAATACGAGCAGTACTTC
TRBD1 | NA | TRBJ1-5 | TRBV20-1 | CSALTGANQPQHF | TGCAGTGCCCTGACAGGGGCCAATCAGCCCCAGCATTTT
NA | few | TRBJ2-1 | TRBV4-2 | CASSQEDVNEQFF | TGTGCCAGCAGCCAAGAAGACGTCAATGAGCAGTTCTTC
TRBD2 | many | TRBJ2-1 | TRBV20-1 | CSAPPRTSDAEQFF | TGCAGTGCCCCTCCGAGGACTAGCGATGCTGAGCAGTTCTTC
NA | few | TRBJ2-2 | TRBV7-8 | CASSLPPTTVELFF | TGTGCCAGCAGCTTACCTCCCACAACCGTCGAGCTGTTTTTT
NA | few | TRBJ1-1 | TRBV6-2/TRBV6-3 | CASSYPSRTGYPEAFF | TGTGCCAGCAGTTACCCCTCCCGGACCGGGTACCCTGAAGCTTTCTTT